This T cell receptor (beta chain) is from a study of T-cell memory formation after mild COVID-19. Across the whole study: TCR clusters were mostly donor specific. General observations from the study: Researchers found some responding clones in pre-infection memory, a sign that cross-reactive memory joined.

This clonotype was counted only a few times. Its specificity is unknown. With 7 bases removed from V and 3 bases from J, the gap between germline ends came to 16 bases. CDR1 MNHEY and CDR2 SVGEGT come from the germline V gene. The CDR3 is 15 residues long. MiXCR, applied by TCRdb to the 5' RACE reads, yields one record per CDR3 protein. The table has around 310,000 distinct CDR3 sequences, more than 15% seen once. The sequence was obtained from a man aged 18 to 30 who had mild COVID-19 (a few samples of this study predate the infection). Cell type and time point are not known. The chain recombines TRBV6-2 or TRBV6-3 with TRBJ1-5; maybe TRBD1 (5 bases). Sequencing used PBMCs or a T cell subset sorted from them (not recorded which). CDR3 sequence reads: CASKGWGHDNQPQHF. In DNA form, the CDR3 reads TGTGCCAGCAAAGGTTGGGGCCACGACAATCAGCCCCAGCATTTT.